The 8 T cell receptor beta chains reported below all come from one sample, sequenced in a study of tumor and adjacent non-tumor tissue in lung cancer. RNA was extracted from bulk tissue without any cell sorting. The normal lung tissue was taken more than 3 cm from the tumor edge. A modified ARM-PCR protocol with three rounds of nested PCR amplified TCRbeta. TCRdb re-derived calls from the multiplex PCR reads in MiXCR, one entry per CDR3 protein. The sample includes roughly 67,000 distinct CDR3 sequences, around three quarters of them seen just once. Sequencing was performed on distant non-tumor lung tissue. The source of these receptors is a man aged 55 to 70 with non-small cell lung cancer.

This clonotype was seen only once. The junction departs from the called germline gene at one end, perhaps through a read error. The chain has TRBV29-1 and TRBJ2-7; 8 nucleotides line up with TRBD1. Germline V lookup: CDR1 SQVTM, CDR2 ANQGSEA. The CDR3 totals 15 residues. CDR3 DNA sequence: TGCAGCGTTGAAGGTAGACAGGGGAAAACCTACGAGCAGCACTTT. Translation: CSVEGRQGKTYEQHF.

With respect to this clonotype: The CDR3 does not close with the conserved phenylalanine or tryptophan, likely indicating a read error. This chain links TRBV4-1 with TRBJ2-5; weak D call: TRBD2 (6 bases). V was clipped by 6 bases and J by 7 bases, with 18 bases between them. CDR3 length: 14 amino acids. Per the germline V gene, CDR1 is MGHRA and CDR2 is YSYEKL. The DNA for the CDR3 is TGCGCCAGCAGAGTAGCAGGAGGGTTTGGGACCCAGTACTCC. This translates into CASRVAGGFGTQYS.

This clonotype was observed a few times. The CDR3 is CASSFLVGETQYF. Here the CDR3 DNA reads TGTGCCAGCAGTTTCCTGGTTGGTGAGACCCAGTACTTC. The J gene is TRBJ2-5, the V gene TRBV27; no clear D. The germline V gene encodes CDR1 MNHEY and CDR2 SMNVEV (reference sequence). The CDR3 totals 13 residues. V lost 3 bases and J lost 5, with 10 bases in between.

The chain joins TRBV7-9 to TRBJ2-1; D possibly corresponds to TRBD2 (6 bases). CDR3 length equals 16 residues. V was pared by 1 base and J by 2 bases, with 12 bases between. Germline assignment: CDR1 SEHNR and CDR2 FQNEAQ (reference sequence). CDR3 residues: CASSLDWPGAYNEQFF. In nucleotides, the CDR3 is TGTGCCAGCAGCTTAGATTGGCCGGGGGCCTACAATGAGCAGTTCTTC.

Regarding this clonotype: A much larger clone lies one base from this, so it may be a read error. In this CDR3 the conserved last residue, phenylalanine or tryptophan, is missing, so a read error is likely. This chain uses TRBV20-1 with TRBJ2-7, with a weak D call TRBD1 (6 bases). Trimming took 1 base from V and 6 from J, leaving 13 bases between them. The CDR3 spans 13 residues. The germline CDR1 and CDR2 sequences are DFQATT and SNEGSKA (reference sequence). CDR3 nucleotides: TGCAGTGCTAGAGTCGCTAGCAGGGGCGAGCAGTACTTA. This translates into CSARVASRGEQYL.

This clonotype has a count of ten or more. The chain couples TRBV20-1 to TRBJ2-7; D perhaps matches TRBD1 (6 bases). The CDR3 sequence is 13 residues long. V was pared by 1 base and J by 6 bases, with 13 bases between. Germline V lookup: CDR1 DFQATT, CDR2 SNEGSKA (reference sequence). The CDR3 bases are TGCAGTGCTAGAGTCGCTAGCAGGGGCGAGCAGTACTTC. Its translation: CSARVASRGEQYF.

A remark on this clonotype: The germline gene is not matched at one end of the junction; a read error may be the cause. V and J are TRBV24-1 and TRBJ2-6; D uncertain. This CDR3 contains 16 residues. Germline loops: CDR1 KGHDR, CDR2 SFDVKD. The CDR3: CPTVSNKESGANVLTF. For the CDR3, the DNA is TGTCCCACCGTGTCGAACAAGGAGTCTGGGGCCAACGTCCTGACTTTC.

This clonotype is termed medium-sized. The chain recombines TRBV29-1 with TRBJ2-5; TRBD1 might be the D (6 bases). The V gene lost 7 bases and the J gene lost 4 bases, with 16 bases spanning the gap. CDR3 length: 13 amino acids. CDR1 and CDR2 from the germline V gene are SQVTM and ANQGSEA. This CDR3 is CSGGQGYGETQYF. CDR3 nucleotide sequence: TGCAGCGGGGGGCAGGGATATGGAGAGACCCAGTACTTC.